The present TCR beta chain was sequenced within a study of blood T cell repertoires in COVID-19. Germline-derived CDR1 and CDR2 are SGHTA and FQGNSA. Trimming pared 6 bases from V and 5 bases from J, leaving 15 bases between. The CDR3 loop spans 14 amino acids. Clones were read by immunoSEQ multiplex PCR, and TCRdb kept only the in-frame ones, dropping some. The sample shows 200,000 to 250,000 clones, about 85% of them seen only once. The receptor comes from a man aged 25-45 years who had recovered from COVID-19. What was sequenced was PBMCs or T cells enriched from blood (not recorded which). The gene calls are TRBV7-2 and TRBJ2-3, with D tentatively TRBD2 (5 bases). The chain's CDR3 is CASRSPVRGDTQYF. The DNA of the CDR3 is TGTGCCAGCAGATCCCCAGTCCGGGGAGATACGCAGTATTTT. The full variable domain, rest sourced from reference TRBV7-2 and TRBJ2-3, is GAGVSQSPSNKVTEKGKDVELRCDPISGHTALYWYRQSLGQGLEFLIYFQGNSAPDKSGLPSDRFSAERTGGSVSTLTIQRTQQEDSAVYLCASRSPVRGDTQYFGPGTRLTVL.